Listed below are T cell receptor beta chains from one sample, sequenced in a study of T-cell memory formation after mild COVID-19. Via MiXCR, TCRdb re-called the 5' RACE reads, giving one row per CDR3 protein. Of approximately 300,000 distinct CDR3 sequences in the sample, about 16% are singletons; the top ten hold roughly 20%. The sample taken for sequencing was PBMCs or a T cell subset sorted from them (not recorded which). These receptors originate from a man aged 18 to 30 who had mild COVID-19 (a few samples of this study predate the infection). Cell type and time point are not known. Both conserved end residues are part of each CDR3. The D gene is left open where the match is weak. Clone sizes are given selectively: once, few, many, or a class where the clone is expanded.

clone_size: NA
d_call: NA
v_call: TRBV29-1
cdr3_length: 13
j_call: TRBJ2-7
cdr3_nt: TGCAGCGTTGAAACATTCGAACCCTACGAGCAGTACTTC
cdr3_aa: CSVETFEPYEQYF

clone_size: many
d_call: NA
v_call: TRBV4-2
cdr3_length: 14
j_call: TRBJ2-2
cdr3_nt: TGTGCCAGCTCCCGGGGGGCGGTCACCGGGGAGCTGTTTTTT
cdr3_aa: CASSRGAVTGELFF

clone_size: NA
d_call: NA
v_call: TRBV4-1
cdr3_length: 15
j_call: TRBJ1-4
cdr3_nt: TGCGCCAGCAGCCAAACTCGGGCCGAGGGTGAAAAACTGTTTTTT
cdr3_aa: CASSQTRAEGEKLFF

clone_size: NA
d_call: TRBD1
v_call: TRBV20-1
cdr3_length: 14
j_call: TRBJ1-1
cdr3_nt: TGCAGTGCTAGAGCCATGGACAGGGGCACTGAAGCTTTCTTT
cdr3_aa: CSARAMDRGTEAFF

clone_size: few
d_call: NA
v_call: TRBV5-1
cdr3_length: 13
j_call: TRBJ2-7
cdr3_nt: TGCGCCAGCAGCCCGGGACACCGCTACGAGCAGTACTTC
cdr3_aa: CASSPGHRYEQYF

clone_size: NA
d_call: NA
v_call: TRBV7-2
cdr3_length: 13
j_call: TRBJ1-2
cdr3_nt: TGTGCCAGCAGCTTCCGCAGCACCCGCGGCTACACCTTC
cdr3_aa: CASSFRSTRGYTF

clone_size: few
d_call: TRBD1
v_call: TRBV7-9
cdr3_length: 17
j_call: TRBJ2-1
cdr3_nt: TGTGCCAGCAAGCGGCGCGGACAGGGGGCTTCCATCAATGAGCAGTTCTTC
cdr3_aa: CASKRRGQGASINEQFF

clone_size: few
d_call: NA
v_call: TRBV4-2
cdr3_length: 13
j_call: TRBJ1-3
cdr3_nt: TGTGCCAGCAGCCAAGATGAGAGAAACACCATATATTTT
cdr3_aa: CASSQDERNTIYF

clone_size: NA
d_call: NA
v_call: TRBV27
cdr3_length: 13
j_call: TRBJ2-5
cdr3_nt: TGTGCCAGCAGTTTTCGGGGGCTGGAGACCCAGTACTTC
cdr3_aa: CASSFRGLETQYF

clone_size: NA
d_call: TRBD1
v_call: TRBV9
cdr3_length: 14
j_call: TRBJ2-3
cdr3_nt: TGTGCCAGCACCCAACAGGGGGCGAGGGATACGCAGTATTTT
cdr3_aa: CASTQQGARDTQYF

clone_size: few
d_call: NA
v_call: TRBV6-6
cdr3_length: 14
j_call: TRBJ1-2
cdr3_nt: TGTGCCAGCAGTCACCTGGAAGGGATACATGGCTACACCTTC
cdr3_aa: CASSHLEGIHGYTF

clone_size: NA
d_call: NA
v_call: TRBV7-8
cdr3_length: 16
j_call: TRBJ2-2
cdr3_nt: TGTGCCAGCATTAGTAGGGACGGGGTAATCGCCGGGGAGCTGTTTTTT
cdr3_aa: CASISRDGVIAGELFF

clone_size: NA
d_call: NA
v_call: TRBV6-2/TRBV6-3
cdr3_length: 16
j_call: TRBJ2-7
cdr3_nt: TGTGCCAGCGTGACCCCCAGGGGCCTCCGGGTTGACGAGCAGTACTTC
cdr3_aa: CASVTPRGLRVDEQYF

clone_size: NA
d_call: NA
v_call: TRBV18
cdr3_length: 14
j_call: TRBJ2-5
cdr3_nt: TGTGCCAGCTCACCCAGGACAGATTCGGAGACCCAGTACTTC
cdr3_aa: CASSPRTDSETQYF

clone_size: few
d_call: NA
v_call: TRBV27
cdr3_length: 16
j_call: TRBJ1-2
cdr3_nt: TGTGCCAGCAGTGCCCGCAGGGGTTGGAGCTTTGACGGCTACACCTTC
cdr3_aa: CASSARRGWSFDGYTF

clone_size: many
d_call: TRBD1
v_call: TRBV11-2
cdr3_length: 13
j_call: TRBJ2-7
cdr3_nt: TGTGCCAGCAGCGGACAGGGGTCCTACGAGCAGTACTTC
cdr3_aa: CASSGQGSYEQYF

clone_size: once
d_call: TRBD1
v_call: TRBV12-3/TRBV12-4
cdr3_length: 17
j_call: TRBJ1-2
cdr3_nt: TGTGCCAGCAGCCCGGAGGACAGGGGGGCCTACCTCTATGGCTACACCTTC
cdr3_aa: CASSPEDRGAYLYGYTF

clone_size: many
d_call: TRBD2
v_call: TRBV27
cdr3_length: 15
j_call: TRBJ2-2
cdr3_nt: TGTGCCAGCAGTCCGGGACTAGTTGGAACCGGGGAGCTGTTTTTT
cdr3_aa: CASSPGLVGTGELFF

clone_size: few
d_call: NA
v_call: TRBV12-3/TRBV12-4
cdr3_length: 14
j_call: TRBJ1-4
cdr3_nt: TGTGCCAGCAGACTGGGAGCCGCCGTGGAGAAACTGTTTTTT
cdr3_aa: CASRLGAAVEKLFF

clone_size: NA
d_call: NA
v_call: TRBV25-1
cdr3_length: 12
j_call: TRBJ2-2
cdr3_nt: TGTGCCAGCAGTGATCCGGGACGGGAGCTGTTTTTT
cdr3_aa: CASSDPGRELFF

clone_size: NA
d_call: NA
v_call: TRBV7-2
cdr3_length: 13
j_call: TRBJ2-4
cdr3_nt: TGTGCCAGCAGCAAAGAACCAGTGGGCTTATGGTACTTC
cdr3_aa: CASSKEPVGLWYF

clone_size: NA
d_call: NA
v_call: TRBV7-2
cdr3_length: 12
j_call: TRBJ1-4
cdr3_nt: TGTGCCAGCAGCTCTACAAGGTCAAAACTGTTTTTT
cdr3_aa: CASSSTRSKLFF

clone_size: few
d_call: TRBD1
v_call: TRBV6-2/TRBV6-3
cdr3_length: 14
j_call: TRBJ2-7
cdr3_nt: TGTGCCAGCAGAAAACACGGACAGGTTGGTGAGCAGTACTTC
cdr3_aa: CASRKHGQVGEQYF

clone_size: many
d_call: NA
v_call: TRBV7-2
cdr3_length: 13
j_call: TRBJ2-5
cdr3_nt: TGTGCCAGCAGCCCCAATGGGTTCGTAGCACAGTACTTC
cdr3_aa: CASSPNGFVAQYF

clone_size: NA
d_call: TRBD1
v_call: TRBV6-5
cdr3_length: 14
j_call: TRBJ1-6
cdr3_nt: TGTGCCAGCAGTCGTCGACAGGGACAATCACCCCTCCACTTT
cdr3_aa: CASSRRQGQSPLHF

clone_size: NA
d_call: NA
v_call: TRBV5-1
cdr3_length: 14
j_call: TRBJ2-1
cdr3_nt: TGCGCCAGCTCTGACTATCGGGCGATCAATGAGCAGTTCTTC
cdr3_aa: CASSDYRAINEQFF

clone_size: many
d_call: TRBD1
v_call: TRBV5-6
cdr3_length: 13
j_call: TRBJ2-1
cdr3_nt: TGTGCCAGCAGCCCCCGGACAGGGGGTGAGCAGTTCTTC
cdr3_aa: CASSPRTGGEQFF

clone_size: NA
d_call: NA
v_call: TRBV11-2
cdr3_length: 13
j_call: TRBJ1-2
cdr3_nt: TGTGCCAGCAGTCTAGGTCGACAGTATGGCTACACCTTC
cdr3_aa: CASSLGRQYGYTF

clone_size: once
d_call: NA
v_call: TRBV5-5
cdr3_length: 13
j_call: TRBJ2-5
cdr3_nt: TGTGCCAGCAGCTTGGCGGGCAAGGGGACCCAGTACTTC
cdr3_aa: CASSLAGKGTQYF

clone_size: NA
d_call: TRBD2
v_call: TRBV3-1
cdr3_length: 13
j_call: TRBJ2-1
cdr3_nt: TGTGCCAGCAGCTCCCGGGGGGGAATTGAGCAGTTCTTC
cdr3_aa: CASSSRGGIEQFF

clone_size: NA
d_call: NA
v_call: TRBV7-9
cdr3_length: 14
j_call: TRBJ2-1
cdr3_nt: TGTGCCACTGAGGGACTTGAGAGGTACAATGAGCAGTTCTTC
cdr3_aa: CATEGLERYNEQFF

clone_size: few
d_call: NA
v_call: TRBV12-3/TRBV12-4
cdr3_length: 14
j_call: TRBJ1-5
cdr3_nt: TGTGCCAGCAGTTTGACTGAAAGGAAGCAGCCCCAGCATTTT
cdr3_aa: CASSLTERKQPQHF

clone_size: few
d_call: NA
v_call: TRBV20-1
cdr3_length: 13
j_call: TRBJ2-5
cdr3_nt: TGCAGTGCTAGAAAGCCGGTGGGGGAGACCCAGTACTTC
cdr3_aa: CSARKPVGETQYF